This T cell receptor (beta chain) originates from a study of CD8 T cells in Susac syndrome. cDNA came from approximately 0.5 to 1 ug RNA primed by random hexamers. TCRdb reanalysed the immunoSEQ multiplex PCR reads using MiXCR and keeps one entry per CDR3 protein. The sample shows around 130,000 distinct CDR3 sequences, about 90% of them seen only once. The V gene's germline CDR1 is SGHDT and CDR2 YYEEEE. The V end was cut by 0 bases, the J end by 3 bases, with 7 bases between. The CDR3 has 14 amino acids. This clonotype was detected only once. The receptor's source is a human donor with multiple sclerosis. Sequencing input: CD8+ T cells from PBMCs. This chain joins TRBV5-6 and TRBJ2-1; D remains ambiguous. CDR3 sequence (DNA): TGTGCCAGCAGCTTGGGGACCGTCTACAATGAGCAGTTCTTC. Residues: CASSLGTVYNEQFF. The variable domain in full, completed from reference TRBV5-6 and TRBJ2-1, reads DAGVTQSPTHLIKTRGQQVTLRCSPKSGHDTVSWYQQALGQGPQFIFQYYEEEERQRGNFPDRFSGHQFPNYSSELNVNALLLGDSALYLCASSLGTVYNEQFFGPGTRLTVL.